A single sample gave rise to the 28 T cell receptor beta chains below, sequenced in a study of cytomegalovirus exposure and HLA in healthy donors. Profiling relied on immunoSEQ multiplex PCR, and the TCRdb table lists in-frame clones only, not all of them. The sample holds approximately 98,000 clones, around 95% seen once. The sample consisted of PBMCs. These receptors were collected from a woman aged 18 to 35 in good health and CMV-seronegative.

This clone showed up just a few times. CDR3 residues: CASSLGEGGGYTF. CDR3 bases: TGTGCCAGCAGCTTAGGGGAGGGAGGTGGCTACACCTTC. The chain combines TRBV7-6 with TRBJ1-2; D is undetermined. The CDR3 totals 13 residues. Trimming stripped 1 base from V and 7 bases from J, with 10 bases between. CDR1 and CDR2 (germline): SGHVS, FNYEAQ.

This chain uses TRBV5-1 with TRBJ1-2; 8 bases map to TRBD1. Germline CDR1 and CDR2: SGHRS and YFSETQ. J lost 2 bases, V lost 0 bases, and 3 bases had no gene match. CDR3 length: 15 amino acids. In nucleotides, the CDR3 is TGCGCCAGCAGCTTGGATACAGGGGGAAACTATGGCTACACCTTC. Residues: CASSLDTGGNYGYTF. Full variable domain (remainder filled in from reference TRBV5-1 and TRBJ1-2): KAGVTQTPRYLIKTRGQQVTLSCSPISGHRSVSWYQQTPGQGLQFLFEYFSETQRNKGNFPGRFSGRQFSNSRSEMNVSTLELGDSALYLCASSLDTGGNYGYTFGSGTRLTVV.

The chain combines TRBV4-3 with TRBJ1-1, with D possibly TRBD1 on 5 matching bases. Germline CDR1 LGHNA, CDR2 YSLEER. V was shortened by 0 bases and J by 1 base, with 12 bases between the two germline ends. The CDR3 totals 16 residues. The CDR3 protein is CASSQDAGGENTEAFF. In DNA, the CDR3 is TGCGCCAGCAGCCAAGACGCCGGGGGTGAGAACACTGAAGCTTTCTTT.

The chain uses TRBV19 and TRBJ1-2; 7 bases match TRBD1. V lost 7 bases, J lost 3 bases, and 17 bases stayed unmatched. Germline lookup yields CDR1 LNHDA and CDR2 SQIVND (reference sequence). The CDR3 spans 17 residues. The CDR3: CASIPRDSLLSYYGYTF. The CDR3 bases are TGTGCCAGTATCCCCCGGGACAGTCTTTTGTCGTACTATGGCTACACCTTC.

This chain connects TRBV6-6 to TRBJ1-2, with 7 bases that match TRBD1. CDR1 and CDR2 (germline): MNHNY, SVGAGI (reference sequence). CDR3 length: 13 amino acids. V lost 4 bases, J lost 4 bases, and 3 bases stayed unmatched. The CDR3 region has the DNA TGTGCCAGCAGTTCAGGGGGTCGCTATGGCTACACCTTC. Protein sequence: CASSSGGRYGYTF.

The chain combines TRBV6-5 with TRBJ2-7; TRBD2 aligns across 11 bases. Germline V lookup: CDR1 MNHEY, CDR2 SVGAGI. The junction had 6 bases not matched to a gene; V was cut back by 4 bases and J by 4 bases. CDR3 size: 15 residues. CDR3 protein: CASSSSGGPLYEQYF. CDR3 DNA: TGTGCCAGCAGTTCTAGCGGGGGGCCCCTATACGAGCAGTACTTC.

The V and J genes are TRBV27 and TRBJ2-7, with D maybe TRBD2 (6 bases). This CDR3 spans 17 amino acids. The germline CDR1 and CDR2 sequences are MNHEY and SMNVEV (reference sequence). Deletions cut 5 bases from V and 0 bases from J, with 20 bases between. CDR3 DNA: TGTGCCAGCAGTCTGAACCTAGCTGCGGGGCGCTCCTACGAGCAGTACTTC. It yields the protein CASSLNLAAGRSYEQYF.

The chain combines TRBV4-1 with TRBJ2-3, with D maybe TRBD1 (8 bases). The CDR3 runs to 16 residues. The germline V and J ends were trimmed by 0 bases and 5 bases, with 15 bases remaining between them. The germline V gene encodes CDR1 MGHRA and CDR2 YSYEKL. The chain's CDR3 is CASSQERTGREDTQYF. The CDR3 bases are TGCGCCAGCAGCCAAGAGAGGACAGGGAGGGAAGATACGCAGTATTTT.

This clone was detected only once. The CDR3 region has the DNA TGTGCCTGGAGTGTTTTAGGACAAACCTACGAGCAGTACTTC. It specifies CAWSVLGQTYEQYF. V usage is TRBV30 and J usage is TRBJ2-7; TRBD1 is a possible D gene (5 bases). Germline values: CDR1 GTSNPN, CDR2 SVGIG (reference sequence). V lost 0 bases and J lost 2, with 11 bases in between. The CDR3 totals 14 residues.

The chain joins TRBV7-9 to TRBJ2-1, with 10 bases lining up with TRBD2. With V trimmed by 5 bases and J by 1 base, 11 bases remained unmatched. Per germline, CDR1 SEHNR and CDR2 FQNEAQ (reference sequence). The CDR3 loop spans 18 amino acids. The CDR3 DNA follows: TGTGCCAGCAGCCTTCTGGTAGCGGGGGGACGGTCCTACAATGAGCAGTTCTTC. Translated: CASSLLVAGGRSYNEQFF.

The chain employs TRBV6-1 and TRBJ2-1; TRBD2 is a possible D gene (7 bases). The germline V gene encodes CDR1 MNHNS and CDR2 SASEGT. The CDR3 length is 15 residues. V lost 4 bases and J 3 bases, leaving 13 bases between the germline ends. The CDR3 loop is CASSGKGGGYNEQFF. CDR3 coding DNA: TGTGCCAGCAGTGGCAAGGGGGGGGGCTACAATGAGCAGTTCTTC.

The rearrangement links TRBV12-5 to TRBJ1-4, with a weak D call TRBD1 (6 bases). CDR3 size: 16 residues. V gave up 5 bases and J gave up 5 bases, with 18 bases separating them. Per the germline V gene, CDR1 is LGHNT and CDR2 is FRNRAP. Here the CDR3 DNA reads TGTGCTAGTGGTCCTCTTCCGAGCAGGGGAAATGAAAAACTGTTTTTT. It encodes CASGPLPSRGNEKLFF.

V usage is TRBV25-1 and J usage is TRBJ1-4; a weak D match, TRBD1 (5 bases). Trimming stripped 9 bases from V and 0 bases from J, with 11 bases between. Looked up from germline, CDR1 is MGHDK and CDR2 is SYGVNS. The CDR3 length is 14 residues. The CDR3 DNA reads TGTGCCAGACCGGGGGACGCAACTAATGAAAAACTGTTTTTT. It translates to CARPGDATNEKLFF.

The V gene is TRBV5-1, the J gene TRBJ1-5; TRBD1 matches 8 bases. The length of the CDR3 is 13 residues. Germline lookup yields CDR1 SGHRS and CDR2 YFSETQ. J was trimmed by 7 bases and V by 5 bases; bases with no gene match: 5. The CDR3 DNA follows: TGCGCCAGCAGTTCCGACAGGGGACAGCCCCAGCATTTT. It is translated as CASSSDRGQPQHF.

The V call is TRBV7-8, the J call TRBJ2-7; D is unresolved. The CDR3 length is 14 residues. The V end was cut by 4 bases, the J end by 0 bases, with 10 bases between. CDR1 is SGHVS and CDR2 is FQNEAQ in the germline V gene. CDR3 bases: TGTGCCAGCAGCTACTCGCACGGCTCCTACGAGCAGTACTTC. It specifies CASSYSHGSYEQYF.

J is TRBJ1-1 and V is TRBV25-1, with 9 bases identical to TRBD1. V gave up 2 bases and J gave up 4 bases; unmatched junction bases: 11. The germline CDR1 and CDR2 sequences are MGHDK and SYGVNS. The CDR3 consists of 17 residues. The CDR3, as DNA: TGTGCCAGCAGTGAACGGACAGGGGCGGGTTTGGCCACTGAAGCTTTCTTT. It codes for CASSERTGAGLATEAFF.

The chain combines TRBV12-5 with TRBJ2-1; 7 bases match TRBD2. Germline CDR1 reads LGHNT; CDR2 reads FRNRAP. CDR3 length: 20 residues. The V and J ends lost 0 bases and 3 bases, in that order; junction bases with no gene match: 17. CDR3 DNA sequence: TGTGCTAGTGGTTTGGTACTGGGAGGGGTGAGGGGAAACTACTACAATGAGCAGTTCTTC. It encodes CASGLVLGGVRGNYYNEQFF.

The V call is TRBV28, the J call TRBJ1-1; D ambiguous. The CDR3 sequence is 14 residues long. Germline CDR1 is MDHEN and CDR2 is SYDVKM. V lost 6 bases, J lost 1 base, and 12 bases lay in between. CDR3 residues: CASSFGDRNTEAFF. CDR3 bases: TGTGCCAGCAGCTTCGGGGATAGGAACACTGAAGCTTTCTTT. Complete variable domain (other parts from reference TRBV28 and TRBJ1-1): DVKVTQSSRYLVKRTGEKVFLECVQDMDHENMFWYRQDPGLGLRLIYFSYDVKMKEKGDIPEGYSVSREKKERFSLILESASTNQTSMYLCASSFGDRNTEAFFGQGTRLTVV.

This rearrangement joins TRBV19 to TRBJ2-3, with TRBD1 identical over 7 bases. The CDR3 is 14 amino acids. CDR1 and CDR2 from the germline V gene are LNHDA and SQIVND (reference sequence). The V and J ends lost 4 bases and 2 bases, in that order; junction bases with no gene match: 3. The DNA of the CDR3 is TGTGCCAGTAGTAAGGGACAGAACACAGATACGCAGTATTTT. Encoded protein: CASSKGQNTDTQYF.

The V and J genes are TRBV7-9 and TRBJ1-1, with D possibly TRBD1 on 6 matching bases. Trimming cost V 2 bases and J 3 bases, with 10 bases left between them. The germline CDR1 and CDR2 sequences are SEHNR and FQNEAQ (reference sequence). This CDR3 comprises 14 residues. In nucleotides, the CDR3 is TGTGCCAGCAGCTTAACAGGGTCAGACACTGAAGCTTTCTTT. It translates to CASSLTGSDTEAFF.

This clone was found once. V gene TRBV29-1 combines with J gene TRBJ1-5; maybe TRBD1 (5 bases). Trimming stripped 6 bases from V and 3 bases from J, with 12 bases between. The V gene's germline CDR1 is SQVTM and CDR2 ANQGSEA. The CDR3 spans 13 residues. The CDR3 DNA follows: TGCAGCGTCGCCAACAGGCTCAATCAGCCCCAGCATTTT. Amino acids: CSVANRLNQPQHF.

V is TRBV9 and J is TRBJ1-4; TRBD1 agrees at 11 bases. Losses at the gene ends were 4 bases for V and 6 bases for J; bases not matched to a gene: 5. This CDR3 is built from 15 residues. Germline assignment: CDR1 SGDLS and CDR2 YYNGEE. CDR3 residues: CASSFRTGGDEKLFF. CDR3 sequence (DNA): TGTGCCAGCAGCTTCCGGACAGGGGGCGATGAAAAACTGTTTTTT.

V is TRBV7-9 and J is TRBJ2-5; D gene ambiguous. There are 11 residues in the CDR3. The V end was cut by 4 bases, the J end by 3 bases, with 3 bases between. Germline CDR1 reads SEHNR; CDR2 reads FQNEAQ (reference sequence). CDR3 nucleotide sequence: TGTGCCAGCAGCTCTGAAGAGACCCAGTACTTC. Protein product: CASSSEETQYF.

This rearrangement joins TRBV7-9 to TRBJ2-3; 8 bases are a match to TRBD1. V shed 3 bases, J shed 4 bases, and the junction held 3 bases outside the gene matches. Germline V lookup: CDR1 SEHNR, CDR2 FQNEAQ (reference sequence). The CDR3 extends over 14 amino acids. CDR3 sequence (DNA): TGTGCCAGCAGCTTCAGGGGGCATTCAGATACGCAGTATTTT. It encodes CASSFRGHSDTQYF.

The V call is TRBV29-1, the J call TRBJ1-1, with D perhaps TRBD1 (6 bases). Looked up from germline, CDR1 is SQVTM and CDR2 is ANQGSEA. Deletions cut 3 bases from V and 0 bases from J, with 8 bases between. This CDR3 has 13 residues. The CDR3, as DNA: TGCAGCGTTGAGGGGGCTGTGAACACTGAAGCTTTCTTT. As protein: CSVEGAVNTEAFF. Using reference TRBV29-1 and TRBJ1-1 for the parts outside the CDR3, the full variable domain is SAVISQKPSRDICQRGTSLTIQCQVDSQVTMMFWYRQQPGQSLTLIATANQGSEATYESGFVIDKFPISRPNLTFSTLTVSNMSPEDSSIYLCSVEGAVNTEAFFGQGTRLTVV.

The chain couples TRBV5-1 to TRBJ2-3; 7 nucleotides agree with TRBD1. This CDR3 has 16 amino acids. V lost 3 bases, J lost 3 bases, and 10 bases stayed unmatched. Germline V gene sequence: CDR1 SGHRS, CDR2 YFSETQ. In nucleotides, the CDR3 is TGCGCCAGCAGCTCCGTACAGGGGTCAGAAACAGATACGCAGTATTTT. This translates into CASSSVQGSETDTQYF.

The genes are TRBV19 and TRBJ1-5; D is unclear. Looked up from germline, CDR1 is LNHDA and CDR2 is SQIVND (reference sequence). This CDR3 has 15 residues. Deletions cut 0 bases from V and 0 bases from J, with 6 bases between. The CDR3 region is CASSIERNSNQPQHF. Written as DNA, the CDR3 is TGTGCCAGTAGTATAGAGAGGAATAGCAATCAGCCCCAGCATTTT.

The rearrangement links TRBV7-2 to TRBJ1-5; weak D call: TRBD1 (5 bases). Germline CDR1 reads SGHTA; CDR2 reads FQGNSA. The V end was cut by 2 bases, the J end by 3 bases, with 17 bases between. The CDR3 length is 17 residues. For the CDR3, the DNA is TGTGCCAGCAGCTTATTTCTGGGGGGGAATTTCAATCAGCCCCAGCATTTT. Translation: CASSLFLGGNFNQPQHF.